This T cell receptor (beta chain) was identified in a study of shared clonotypes between healthy human individuals (TCRdb year 2020). Background for the entire study: The cohort included a few men and two women between 18 and 49 years of age. For each donor, CD4 naive and CD4 memory were each given three plates, CD8 naive was given two plates, and CD8 memory was given one plate. To estimate repertoire size and how much clonotypes are shared between individuals, the study performed deep sequencing of blood TCR repertoires from 4 to 6 healthy adults. Libraries were prepared and TCR repertoires were sequenced by different laboratories using diverse techniques, in order to increase sequencing depth and limit assay-specific biases. Per donor, leukapheresis produced somewhere between about 0.94 and 8.9 billion PBMCs.

Its CDR3 holds 12 amino acids, cysteine through phenylalanine. Only CDR3 DNA remains: 36 bases, in frame from the first base. The germline V gene (reference sequence) gives CDR1 as LNHNV and CDR2 as YYDKDF. V loses 5 bases of germline sequence and J loses 4 bases, and the interval between the two ends is 9 bases. The donors were healthy, HIV-negative adults with no recently reported acute infections or vaccinations. Every donor was a Caucasian adult living in Nashville, Tennessee, USA. CD8 memory samples combined magnetically selected CD45RO+ cells with CCR7-negative CD45RA+ effector memory (TemRA) cells. Blood was obtained by leukapheresis, after which PBMCs were separated by Ficoll-Histopaque density gradient centrifugation and cryopreserved in liquid nitrogen vapor phase. Analytical flow cytometry was used to check the purity and quantity of each magnetically sorted T cell population. Genomic DNA was isolated from each sorted fraction and quantified by UV absorbance on a Nanodrop 2000c.

Using the deep immunoSEQ assay, TCR CDR3 regions were amplified from genomic DNA by multiplex PCR. Extracted genomic DNA from each cell subset was distributed evenly across all wells of several immunoSEQ 96-well plates, and each plate was treated as a replicate. For sorted subsets, around 200 ng genomic DNA, equal to some 28,000 T cell genomes, was loaded into each replicate PCR. The purified libraries were quantified using a Qubit 3.0 fluorometer, sized with a Bioanalyzer 2100, and then quantified again using the KAPA Library Quantification kit. Every immunoSEQ 96-well plate was sequenced on a dedicated single-read 150-cycle Illumina NextSeq 550 flow cell. The study's own analysis went as follows. Because only junctional sequences without quality scores were contained in the immunoSEQ output, filtering matching that applied to full-length reads could not be performed. To assign V/J genes and CDR3, sequences were annotated against IMGT germline references using PyIR, a Python wrapper for IgBLAST v1.9. Reads were removed for weak V/J assignments (E-value above 1e-6), missing CDR3, stop codons, out-of-frame junctions, or ambiguous translated residues. V3J clonotypes were defined by identical inferred V gene, J gene, and CDR3 amino acid sequence. Percentage overlap between repertoires was computed as shared unique clonotypes divided by the size of the smaller repertoire. Repertoire richness was assessed with RTK rarefaction, the Chao1 estimator, and Recon v2.1 estimates of unobserved clonotypes. Generation probabilities for all TCRbeta clonotypes obtained by the gDNA method from four donors were computed using OLGA. This immuneACCESS table, as held by TCRdb, lists in-frame sequences with V and J called but not all clones. Of the missing ones, under half trace to an unresolved V gene in checked studies; the others have no known cause. That table gives V, J and clone size, and the DNA gave D and trimming. This sample holds approximately 350,000 clones; around 96% were observed only once. Approximately 0.32% of the sample goes to the ten largest clones.

What the work shows at the level of the full study, not this receptor alone: When a few donors were compared, the shared fraction of clonotypes was about 5.4% for naive CD4, less than 4% for naive CD8, 2.3% for memory CD4, and 0.3% to 0.5% for memory CD8. Based on pairwise subsampling, the degree of clonotype sharing among donors was expected to be affected by sequencing depth. Rarefaction of sorted-subset datasets indicated incomplete sequencing despite the large sequencing depth. The small number of donors limited the genetic and exposure-history diversity represented. Only blood was sampled, and tissue TCR repertoires likely differ from those in blood. Compared with non-shared clonotypes, the clonotypes found in all four sorted-subset donors had higher generation probabilities. Naive subsets generally had larger estimated clonotype richness than memory subsets did.

As concerns this clone: Its antigen specificity is not known. Base qualities are missing; no much larger clone stands one base away.

The source is a man between 25 and 39 years old in good health. The chain uses TRBV15 and TRBJ2-7, with no D gene named confidently. The material sequenced was memory CD8+ T cells sorted from blood. Interpreted using the paper, the cell subset or site label stands for: CD45RO+ cells pooled with CCR7-negative TemRA cells. CDR3 region: CATSLGGYEQYF. Here is the DNA: TGTGCCACCAGCCTTGGCGGATACGAGCAGTACTTC. Supplemented by the reference TRBV15 and TRBJ2-7 proteins around the CDR3, the complete variable domain is DAMVIQNPRYQVTQFGKPVTLSCSQTLNHNVMYWYQQKSSQAPKLLFHYYDKDFNNEADTPDNFQSRRPNTSFCFLDIRSPGLGDTAMYLCATSLGGYEQYFGPGTRLTVT.